The rows below give T cell receptor beta chains drawn from one sample of a study of shared clonotypes between healthy human individuals. Here immunoSEQ multiplex PCR was the method, and the copy in TCRdb shows in-frame clones only, minus some. The repertoire holds hundreds of thousands of clones, with 72% as singletons. Source material: memory CD4+ T cells sorted from blood. The origin of the receptors is a woman aged 30 to 39 in good health. The CDR3 runs from the conserved cysteine through the conserved F or W. The D gene is left open where the match is weak. Clone size is given for some rows only: seen once, a few or many times, or a class if the clone is expanded.

J gene	clone size	V gene	D gene	CDR3 DNA	CDR3 protein
TRBJ1-5	.	TRBV28	.	TGTGCCAGCAGGAGCCGGGCCGGACATCAGCCCCAGCATTTT	CASRSRAGHQPQHF
TRBJ2-5	.	TRBV18	.	TGTGCCAGCTCACCACCGGGGCCCCAAGAGACCCAGTACTTC	CASSPPGPQETQYF
TRBJ2-3	.	TRBV27	TRBD1	TGTGCCAGCAGTTTGGCCGACAGGGGCATTGATGCAGATACGCAGTATTTT	CASSLADRGIDADTQYF
TRBJ1-1	.	TRBV28	TRBD1	TGTGCCAGCAGTCCGGGGACAGGCCCGCTAGATTCTGAAGCTTTCTTT	CASSPGTGPLDSEAFF
TRBJ2-3	.	TRBV5-1	.	TGCGCCAGCAGCTTTGACTCAGGAAGGGCAGATACGCAGTATTTT	CASSFDSGRADTQYF
TRBJ1-3	.	TRBV14	TRBD1	TGTGCCAGCAGCCAAGTACAGGGGGCTTCTGGAAACACCATATATTTT	CASSQVQGASGNTIYF
TRBJ2-5	.	TRBV6-6	.	TGTGCCAGCACCAGAGGGGCGGGAATCACCCAAGAGACCCAGTACTTC	CASTRGAGITQETQYF
TRBJ1-1	few	TRBV6-6	.	TGTGCCAGCAGTCGGGAGGCGAGATCTGAAGCTTTCTTT	CASSREARSEAFF
TRBJ2-3	.	TRBV7-3	.	TGTGCCAGCAGCTTAGACTACATCACAGATACGCAGTATTTT	CASSLDYITDTQYF
TRBJ2-3	few	TRBV5-4	.	TGTGCCAGCAGGGTACAGGGCCCAGATACGCAGTATTTT	CASRVQGPDTQYF
TRBJ2-1	.	TRBV6-6	TRBD2	TGTGCCAGCAGAAGCGGGAGCTCCTACAATGAGCAGTTCTTC	CASRSGSSYNEQFF
TRBJ2-3	.	TRBV10-1	.	TGCGCCAGCAGTGGGGGCCACGATGCAGATACGCAGTATTTT	CASSGGHDADTQYF
TRBJ2-1	.	TRBV7-9	TRBD2	TGTGCCAGCAGCCAACTAGCGGGAATCTACAATGAGCAGTTCTTC	CASSQLAGIYNEQFF
TRBJ1-2	.	TRBV6-6	.	TGTGCCAGCAGGAACTGGAGGGACTTAACCTATGGCTACACCTTC	CASRNWRDLTYGYTF
TRBJ2-5	few	TRBV2	.	TGTGCCAGCAGTGGATTAGGACAGCACCCGCAAGAGACCCAGTACTTC	CASSGLGQHPQETQYF
TRBJ1-3	.	TRBV29-1	.	TGCAGCGTTGAGAGCCAGGACTCTGGAAACACCATATATTTT	CSVESQDSGNTIYF
TRBJ2-7	.	TRBV11-2	.	TGTGCCAGCAGCTCACTCCGGGACAAGGAGTACGAGCAGTACTTC	CASSSLRDKEYEQYF
TRBJ2-7	.	TRBV13	TRBD2	TGTGCCAGCAGCTCACCTAGCGGGGGGACCTACGAGCAGTACTTC	CASSSPSGGTYEQYF
TRBJ2-5	.	TRBV6-1	TRBD2	TGTGCCAGCCTCGGACTAGCGGGAGTTCAGGAGACCCAGTACTTC	CASLGLAGVQETQYF
TRBJ2-3	.	TRBV4-2	.	TGTGCCAGCAGCCAAGACAGGGAGAATGCGGATACGCAGTATTTT	CASSQDRENADTQYF
TRBJ2-5	.	TRBV27	.	TGTGCCAGCAGTTTCCTTAGAGGGAAGCAAGAGACCCAGTACTTC	CASSFLRGKQETQYF